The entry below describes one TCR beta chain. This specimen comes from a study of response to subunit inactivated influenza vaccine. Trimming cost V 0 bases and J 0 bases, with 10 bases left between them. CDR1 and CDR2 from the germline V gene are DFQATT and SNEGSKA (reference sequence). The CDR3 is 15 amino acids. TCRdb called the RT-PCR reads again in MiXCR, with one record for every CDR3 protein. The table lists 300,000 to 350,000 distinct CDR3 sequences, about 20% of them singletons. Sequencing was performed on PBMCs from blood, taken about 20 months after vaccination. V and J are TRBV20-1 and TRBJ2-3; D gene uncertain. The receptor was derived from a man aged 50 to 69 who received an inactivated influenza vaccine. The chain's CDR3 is CSAREVGKSTDTQYF. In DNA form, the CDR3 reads TGCAGTGCTAGAGAAGTTGGGAAAAGCACAGATACGCAGTATTTT.